These T cell receptor beta chains were read from a single sample in a study of blood T cells in healthy people across ages. TCRdb re-derived calls from the 5' RACE reads in MiXCR, one entry per CDR3 protein. The data show roughly 830,000 distinct CDR3 sequences, 55% to 65% seen once. The sequencing sample was made of blood. The receptors here all came from a young man in good health. Each CDR3 is given with its conserved first and last residue. A D gene is named only where the DNA matches it firmly. Size tells how often a clone was seen (once, few, many) or the class of an expanded clone, and some rows leave it out.

clone size	V gene	J gene	D gene	CDR3 length	CDR3 protein	CDR3 DNA
.	TRBV27	TRBJ2-5	.	15	CASMARQALKETQYF	TGTGCCAGCATGGCAAGACAGGCTCTAAAAGAGACCCAGTACTTC
.	TRBV7-2	TRBJ2-3	TRBD2	15	CASSLQRGGRDTQYF	TGTGCCAGCAGCTTACAACGGGGGGGCCGGGATACGCAGTATTTT
once	TRBV5-6	TRBJ2-5	.	13	CASNRDRQETQYF	TGTGCCAGCAACCGAGACAGACAAGAGACCCAGTACTTC
.	TRBV27	TRBJ2-5	TRBD1	15	CASSPGQGGPRAQYF	TGTGCCAGCAGTCCGGGACAGGGGGGCCCAAGGGCCCAGTATTTC
few	TRBV5-1	TRBJ1-1	.	14	CASTPAGPNTEAFF	TGCGCCAGCACCCCGGCCGGTCCGAACACTGAAGCTTTCTTT
many	TRBV28	TRBJ2-1	TRBD2	16	CASSLTGGGAWDEQFF	TGTGCCAGCAGTTTAACGGGGGGGGGCGCTTGGGATGAGCAGTTCTTC
few	TRBV4-3	TRBJ2-7	.	14	CASSQDKGQYEQYF	TGCGCCAGCAGCCAAGATAAGGGTCAATACGAGCAGTACTTC
.	TRBV5-1	TRBJ1-4	.	16	CASSTTPGPRNEKLFF	TGCGCCAGCAGCACCACTCCAGGGCCCCGGAATGAAAAACTGTTTTTT
.	TRBV20-1	TRBJ1-5	.	14	CSAQGSYSNQPQHF	TGCAGTGCTCAGGGAAGTTATAGCAATCAGCCCCAGCATTTT
many	TRBV7-2	TRBJ2-7	.	14	CASSLGSGSYEQYF	TGTGCCAGCAGTTTAGGATCGGGATCCTACGAGCAGTACTTC
few	TRBV28	TRBJ2-7	.	15	CAVARLSLLFYEQYF	TGTGCCGTAGCCAGACTCTCCCTCCTTTTTTACGAGCAGTACTTC
.	TRBV12-3/TRBV12-4	TRBJ2-3	.	16	CASSPSGRVYADTQYF	TGTGCCAGCAGTCCATCTGGAAGGGTGTATGCAGATACGCAGTATTTT
.	TRBV4-2	TRBJ2-1	TRBD2	16	CAGSQGGRGEFNEQFF	TGTGCCGGCAGCCAAGGAGGGCGGGGGGAGTTTAATGAGCAGTTCTTC
.	TRBV7-9	TRBJ1-1	.	11	CASSPNTKAFF	TGTGCCAGCAGTCCCAATACTAAAGCTTTCTTT
.	TRBV7-2	TRBJ2-7	TRBD2	15	CASSLGGGGRYEQYF	TGTGCCAGCAGCTTAGGGGGCGGGGGGAGGTACGAGCAGTACTTC
.	TRBV29-1	TRBJ1-2	TRBD1	13	CSVQGAGVDGYTF	TGCAGCGTCCAGGGGGCGGGAGTCGATGGCTACACCTTC
.	TRBV20-1	TRBJ1-1	.	13	CSAREGLVTEAFF	TGCAGTGCGAGGGAGGGGTTGGTCACTGAAGCTTTCTTT
.	TRBV15	TRBJ2-5	TRBD1	18	CAASSGDRGRSRWETQYF	TGTGCCGCCAGCAGTGGAGACAGGGGGCGATCTCGGTGGGAGACCCAGTACTTC
.	TRBV11-2	TRBJ2-3	TRBD2	15	CASSLDLAGWDTQYF	TGTGCCAGCAGCTTAGACCTAGCGGGGTGGGATACGCAGTATTTT
many	TRBV4-3	TRBJ2-3	.	17	CASSQDRFGGPADTQYF	TGCGCCAGCAGCCAAGATAGGTTCGGGGGCCCCGCAGATACGCAGTATTTT
.	TRBV7-9	TRBJ2-5	.	15	CASTGRGSAQETQYF	TGTGCCAGCACCGGACGTGGGTCAGCCCAAGAGACCCAGTACTTC
.	TRBV10-3	TRBJ2-1	.	15	CAISESFEAYNEQFF	TGTGCCATCAGTGAGTCGTTCGAGGCCTACAATGAGCAGTTCTTC
few	TRBV7-9	TRBJ2-3	.	16	CASSAASGTSTDTQYF	TGTGCCAGCAGCGCAGCCTCCGGGACGAGCACAGATACGCAGTATTTT
.	TRBV7-3	TRBJ1-6	TRBD1	15	CASSASGTAASPLHF	TGTGCCAGCAGCGCCTCCGGGACAGCGGCTTCACCCCTCCACTTT
.	TRBV20-1	TRBJ2-1	TRBD1	13	CSAPTGGLNEQFF	TGCAGTGCCCCAACAGGGGGCCTTAATGAGCAGTTCTTC
.	TRBV10-3	TRBJ2-6	.	12	CAIRSGANVLTF	TGTGCCATCCGCTCTGGGGCCAACGTCCTGACTTTC
once	TRBV20-1	TRBJ2-5	.	12	CSARGWQETQYF	TGCAGTGCTCGGGGGTGGCAAGAGACCCAGTACTTC
.	TRBV10-3	TRBJ1-1	.	13	CAISNHGQPGAFF	TGTGCCATCAGTAACCATGGACAGCCTGGGGCTTTCTTT
.	TRBV6-2/TRBV6-3	TRBJ1-5	.	14	CASSYAGFGQPQHF	TGTGCCAGCAGTTACGCAGGTTTCGGGCAGCCCCAGCATTTT
few	TRBV6-5	TRBJ2-5	TRBD2	16	CASRQPGGGVEETQYF	TGTGCCAGCAGGCAACCGGGGGGGGGTGTAGAAGAGACCCAGTACTTC
.	TRBV15	TRBJ1-2	.	16	CATSRDYTPANYGYTF	TGTGCCACCAGCAGAGATTACACTCCAGCCAACTATGGCTACACCTTC
.	TRBV4-2	TRBJ2-1	TRBD2	17	CASSQPLAGGTMNEQFF	TGTGCCAGCAGCCAGCCACTAGCGGGGGGGACGATGAATGAGCAGTTCTTC
.	TRBV7-9	TRBJ1-2	.	15	CASSLLGGSNYGYTF	TGTGCCAGCAGCTTACTCGGAGGTTCCAACTATGGCTACACCTTC
.	TRBV7-9	TRBJ1-6	TRBD1	13	CASSPGQDSPLHF	TGTGCCAGCAGCCCGGGACAGGATTCACCCCTCCACTTT
.	TRBV4-3	TRBJ2-2	TRBD2	16	CASSLMGGTYTGELFF	TGCGCCAGCAGCCTGATGGGGGGGACCTACACCGGGGAGCTGTTTTTT
.	TRBV20-1	TRBJ2-1	TRBD2	15	CSASPGREWYNEQFF	TGCAGTGCTAGTCCCGGGAGGGAGTGGTACAATGAGCAGTTCTTC
.	TRBV29-1	TRBJ2-5	.	10	CSVGHETQYF	TGCAGCGTTGGGCACGAGACCCAGTACTTC
.	TRBV7-2	TRBJ2-5	TRBD1	15	CASSGRQGGGETQYF	TGTGCCAGCAGCGGACGACAGGGGGGAGGAGAGACCCAGTACTTC
few	TRBV6-2/TRBV6-3	TRBJ2-5	.	13	CASGRDIDLGQYF	TGTGCCAGCGGGAGGGACATCGATTTGGGGCAGTACTTC
.	TRBV4-3	TRBJ2-3	.	15	CASSRATASTDTQYF	TGCGCCAGCAGCCGAGCTACCGCTAGCACAGATACGCAGTATTTT
few	TRBV24-1	TRBJ2-7	TRBD1	15	CATSDPGQGAGEQYF	TGTGCCACCAGTGACCCGGGACAGGGGGCAGGGGAGCAGTACTTC
.	TRBV10-3	TRBJ2-3	.	15	CAISEHSGGTDAQYF	TGTGCCATCAGTGAGCACTCCGGGGGCACAGATGCGCAGTATTTT
.	TRBV5-5	TRBJ1-2	.	14	CASTTSASGYGYTF	TGTGCCAGCACCACCAGCGCCTCTGGGTATGGCTACACCTTC
.	TRBV20-1	TRBJ2-7	.	11	CSARELPWQYF	TGCAGTGCTAGAGAACTTCCGTGGCAGTACTTC
few	TRBV10-3	TRBJ1-2	.	12	CAIGQQNYGYTF	TGTGCCATCGGACAGCAGAACTATGGCTACACCTTC
.	TRBV2	TRBJ1-1	.	13	CACSRDRHTEAFF	TGTGCCTGCAGTCGTGACAGACACACTGAAGCTTTCTTT
.	TRBV13	TRBJ2-7	TRBD2	14	CASSFTAGTYEQYF	TGTGCCAGCAGCTTTACAGCGGGGACCTACGAGCAGTACTTC
.	TRBV6-5	TRBJ2-6	.	15	CASYRAGFGANVLTF	TGTGCCAGTTATAGGGCGGGGTTTGGGGCCAACGTCCTGACTTTC